This paragraph reports one T cell receptor beta chain. This table comes from immunoSEQ multiplex PCR, and its TCRdb copy is limited to in-frame clones, with some not included. The repertoire holds 150,000 to 200,000 clones, with about 90% as singletons. The data stem from a study of control samples from healthy donors and cancer patients. Germline CDR1 is SGDLS and CDR2 is YYNGEE. Trimming took off 3 bases at V and 11 bases at J, with 10 bases between the two ends. This CDR3 has 11 amino acids. The chain joins TRBV9 to TRBJ2-3; no reliable D call. The sequence was obtained from a woman younger than 45 in good health. Sequencing input: blood. CDR3 region: CASSAIYGQYF. CDR3 in DNA: TGTGCCAGCAGCGCCATTTATGGGCAGTATTTT.